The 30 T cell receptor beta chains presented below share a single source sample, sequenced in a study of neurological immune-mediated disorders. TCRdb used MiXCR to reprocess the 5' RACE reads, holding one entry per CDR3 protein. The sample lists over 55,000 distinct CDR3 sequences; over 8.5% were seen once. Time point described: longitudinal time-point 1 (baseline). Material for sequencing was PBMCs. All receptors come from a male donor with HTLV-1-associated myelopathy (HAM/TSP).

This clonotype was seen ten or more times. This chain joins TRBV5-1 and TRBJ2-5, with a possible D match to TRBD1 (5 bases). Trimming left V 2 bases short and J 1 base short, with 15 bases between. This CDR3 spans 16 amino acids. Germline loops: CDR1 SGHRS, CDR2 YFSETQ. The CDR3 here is CASSFSGAPIQETQYF. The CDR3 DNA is TGCGCCAGCAGCTTTAGTGGGGCCCCCATCCAAGAGACCCAGTACTTC.

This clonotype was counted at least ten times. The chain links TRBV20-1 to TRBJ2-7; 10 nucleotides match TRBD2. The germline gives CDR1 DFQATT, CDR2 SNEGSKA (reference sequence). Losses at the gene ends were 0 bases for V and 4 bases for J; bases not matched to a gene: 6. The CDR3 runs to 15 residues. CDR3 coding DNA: TGCAGTGCTAGAGACGGAGAGACTAGCGGGTACGAGCAGTACTTC. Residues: CSARDGETSGYEQYF.

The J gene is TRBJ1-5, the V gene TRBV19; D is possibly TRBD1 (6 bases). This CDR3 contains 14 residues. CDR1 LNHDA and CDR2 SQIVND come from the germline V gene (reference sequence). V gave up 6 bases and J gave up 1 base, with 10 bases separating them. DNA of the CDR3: TGTGCCAGTAGCGACAGGCGAAGCAATCAGCCCCAGCATTTT. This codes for CASSDRRSNQPQHF.

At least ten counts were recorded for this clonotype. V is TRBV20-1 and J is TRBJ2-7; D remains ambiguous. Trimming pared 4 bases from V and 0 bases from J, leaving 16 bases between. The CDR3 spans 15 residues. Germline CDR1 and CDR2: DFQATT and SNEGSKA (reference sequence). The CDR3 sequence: CSAMYSLPTSYEQYF. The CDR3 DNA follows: TGCAGTGCTATGTACAGTTTACCTACCTCCTACGAGCAGTACTTC.

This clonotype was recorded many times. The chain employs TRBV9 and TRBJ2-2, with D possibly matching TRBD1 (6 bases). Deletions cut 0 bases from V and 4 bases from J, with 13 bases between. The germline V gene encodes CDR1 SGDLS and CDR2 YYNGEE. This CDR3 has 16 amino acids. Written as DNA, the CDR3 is TGTGCCAGCAGCGTAGATTGGGGGCTGGGCACCGGGGAGCTGTTTTTT. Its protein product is CASSVDWGLGTGELFF. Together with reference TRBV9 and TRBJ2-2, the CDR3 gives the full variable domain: DSGVTQTPKHLITATGQRVTLRCSPRSGDLSVYWYQQSLDQGLQFLIQYYNGEERAKGNILERFSAQQFPDLHSELNLSSLELGDSALYFCASSVDWGLGTGELFFGEGSRLTVL.

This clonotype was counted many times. CDR3 protein: CASSKGGNEKLFF. The DNA for the CDR3 is TGTGCCAGCAGCAAAGGGGGAAATGAAAAACTGTTTTTT. This chain links TRBV7-3 with TRBJ1-4, with D perhaps TRBD1 (6 bases). Germline V gene lookup returns CDR1 SGHTA and CDR2 FQGTGA. V was clipped by 5 bases and J by 5 bases, with 9 bases between them. The CDR3 extends over 13 amino acids.

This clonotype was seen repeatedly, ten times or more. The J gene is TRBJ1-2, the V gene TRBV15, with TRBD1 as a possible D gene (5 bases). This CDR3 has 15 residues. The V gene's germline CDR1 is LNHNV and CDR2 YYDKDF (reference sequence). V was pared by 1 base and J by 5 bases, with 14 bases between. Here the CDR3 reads CATSRGSDDRYGYTF. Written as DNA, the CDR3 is TGTGCCACCAGCAGAGGAAGCGACGACAGATATGGCTACACCTTC.

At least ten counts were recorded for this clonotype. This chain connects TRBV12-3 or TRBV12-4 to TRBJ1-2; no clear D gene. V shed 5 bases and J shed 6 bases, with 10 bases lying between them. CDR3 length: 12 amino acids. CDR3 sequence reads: CASSSSPNGYTF. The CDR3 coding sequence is TGTGCCAGCAGTAGCAGCCCCAATGGCTACACCTTC.

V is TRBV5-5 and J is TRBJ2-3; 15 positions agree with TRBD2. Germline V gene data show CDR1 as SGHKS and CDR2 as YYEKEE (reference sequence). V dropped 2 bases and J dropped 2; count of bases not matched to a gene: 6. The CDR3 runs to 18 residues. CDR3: CASSFRTSGGGSTDTQYF. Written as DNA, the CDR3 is TGTGCCAGCAGCTTTCGGACTAGCGGGGGGGGGTCCACAGATACGCAGTATTTT.

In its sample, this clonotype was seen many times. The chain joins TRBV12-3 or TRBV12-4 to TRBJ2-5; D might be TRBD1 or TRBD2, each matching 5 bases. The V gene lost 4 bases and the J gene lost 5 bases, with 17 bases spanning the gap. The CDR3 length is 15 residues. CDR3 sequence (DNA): TGTGCCAGCAGTTCGGAGACCCCCTGGGGGGAGACCCAGTACTTC. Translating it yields CASSSETPWGETQYF.

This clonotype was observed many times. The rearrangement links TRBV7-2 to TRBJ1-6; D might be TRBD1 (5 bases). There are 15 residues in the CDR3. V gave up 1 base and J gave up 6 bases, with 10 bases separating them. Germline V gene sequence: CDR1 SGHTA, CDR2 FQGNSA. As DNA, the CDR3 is TGTGCCAGCAGCTTAGAGGCAGGGATTAATTCACCCCTCCACTTT. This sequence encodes CASSLEAGINSPLHF.

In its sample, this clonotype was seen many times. This chain's CDR3 is CSAARTQIGDEQYF. DNA of the CDR3: TGCAGTGCTGCCAGGACACAAATCGGAGACGAGCAGTACTTC. The chain uses TRBV20-1 and TRBJ2-7; TRBD1 might be the D (5 bases). The V and J ends lost 5 bases and 5 bases respectively, with 19 bases between them. Germline V CDR1 and CDR2: DFQATT, SNEGSKA (reference sequence). The CDR3 is 14 residues long.

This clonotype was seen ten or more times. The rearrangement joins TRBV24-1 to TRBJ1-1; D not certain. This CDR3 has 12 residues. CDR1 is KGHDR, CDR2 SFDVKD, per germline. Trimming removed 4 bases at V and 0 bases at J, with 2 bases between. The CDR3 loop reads CATSDVNTEAFF. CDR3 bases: TGTGCCACCAGTGACGTGAACACTGAAGCTTTCTTT.

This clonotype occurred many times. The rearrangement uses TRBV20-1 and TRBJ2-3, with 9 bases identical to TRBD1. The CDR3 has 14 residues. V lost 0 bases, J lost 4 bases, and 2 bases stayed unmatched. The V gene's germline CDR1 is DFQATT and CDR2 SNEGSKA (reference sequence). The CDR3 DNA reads TGCAGTGCTAGAGACTACAGGGGGCCAGATACGCAGTATTTT. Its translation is CSARDYRGPDTQYF.

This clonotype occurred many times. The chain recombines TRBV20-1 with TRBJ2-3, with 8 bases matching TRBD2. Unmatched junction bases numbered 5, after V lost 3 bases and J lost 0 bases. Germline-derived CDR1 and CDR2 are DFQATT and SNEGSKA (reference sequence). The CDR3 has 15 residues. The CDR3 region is CSASGSSGSTDTQYF. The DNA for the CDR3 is TGCAGTGCTAGTGGGTCTAGCGGGAGCACAGATACGCAGTATTTT.

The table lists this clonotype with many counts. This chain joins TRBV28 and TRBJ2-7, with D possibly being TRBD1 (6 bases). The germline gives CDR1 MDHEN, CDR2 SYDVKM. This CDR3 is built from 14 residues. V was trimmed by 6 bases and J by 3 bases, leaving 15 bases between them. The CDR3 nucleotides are TGTGCCAGCAGCCTTACAGGGTTCAGCTACGAGCAGTACTTC. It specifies CASSLTGFSYEQYF.

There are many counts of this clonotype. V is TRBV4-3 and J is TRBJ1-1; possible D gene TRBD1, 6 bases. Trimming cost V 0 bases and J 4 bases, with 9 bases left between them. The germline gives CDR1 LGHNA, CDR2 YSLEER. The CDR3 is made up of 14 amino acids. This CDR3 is CASSQDGGATEAFF. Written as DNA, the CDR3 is TGCGCCAGCAGCCAAGACGGGGGGGCCACTGAAGCTTTCTTT.

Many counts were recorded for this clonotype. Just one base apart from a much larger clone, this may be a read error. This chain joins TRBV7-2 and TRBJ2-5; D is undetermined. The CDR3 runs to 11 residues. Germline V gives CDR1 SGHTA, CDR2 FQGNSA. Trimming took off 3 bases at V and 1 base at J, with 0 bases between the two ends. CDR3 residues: CASSFQETQYF. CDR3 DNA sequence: TGTGCCAGCAGCTTCCAAGAGACCCAGTACTTC.

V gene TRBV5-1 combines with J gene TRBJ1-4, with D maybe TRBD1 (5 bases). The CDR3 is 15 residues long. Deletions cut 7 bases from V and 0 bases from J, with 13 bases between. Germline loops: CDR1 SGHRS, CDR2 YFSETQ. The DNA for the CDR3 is TGCGCCAGCTGTCTCGGGGGGGCAACTAATGAAAAACTGTTTTTT. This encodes CASCLGGATNEKLFF.

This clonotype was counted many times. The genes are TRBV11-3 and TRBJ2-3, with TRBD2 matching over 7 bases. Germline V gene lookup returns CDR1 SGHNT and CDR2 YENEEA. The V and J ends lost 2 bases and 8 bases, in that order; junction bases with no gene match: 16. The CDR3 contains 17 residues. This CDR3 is CASSLYSSGAEMGTQYF. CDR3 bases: TGTGCCAGCAGCTTATACTCCAGCGGGGCTGAAATGGGTACGCAGTATTTT.

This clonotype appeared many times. Written as DNA, the CDR3 is TGCGCCAGCAGCTTGGGTTTGGGACAGAGAGGGACCACAGATACGCAGTATTTT. It specifies CASSLGLGQRGTTDTQYF. The V and J genes are TRBV5-1 and TRBJ2-3; 7 bases map to TRBD1. Germline V gene sequence: CDR1 SGHRS, CDR2 YFSETQ. The CDR3 is 18 residues long. Germline trimming cut 0 bases from V and 2 bases from J; bases unmatched to any gene: 12.

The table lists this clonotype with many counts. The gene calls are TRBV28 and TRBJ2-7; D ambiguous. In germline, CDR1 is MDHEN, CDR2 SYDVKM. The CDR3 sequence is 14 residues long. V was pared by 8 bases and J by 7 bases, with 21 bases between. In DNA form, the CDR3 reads TGTGCCAGCGAACAGTTCGTATCCCCTGGGGAGCAGTACTTC. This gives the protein CASEQFVSPGEQYF.

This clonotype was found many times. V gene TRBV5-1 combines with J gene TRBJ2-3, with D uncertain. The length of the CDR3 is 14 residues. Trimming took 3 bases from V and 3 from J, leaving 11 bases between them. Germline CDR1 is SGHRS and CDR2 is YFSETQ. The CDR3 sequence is CASSSVLGTDTQYF. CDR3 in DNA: TGCGCCAGCAGCTCCGTCCTGGGGACAGATACGCAGTATTTT.

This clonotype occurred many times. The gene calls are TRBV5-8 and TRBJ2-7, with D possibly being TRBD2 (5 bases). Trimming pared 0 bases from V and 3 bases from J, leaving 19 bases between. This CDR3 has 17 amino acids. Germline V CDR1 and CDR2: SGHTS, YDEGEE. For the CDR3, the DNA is TGTGCCAGCAGCTTGGGGGCGGGTGAGGGATTTGACTACGAGCAGTACTTC. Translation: CASSLGAGEGFDYEQYF.

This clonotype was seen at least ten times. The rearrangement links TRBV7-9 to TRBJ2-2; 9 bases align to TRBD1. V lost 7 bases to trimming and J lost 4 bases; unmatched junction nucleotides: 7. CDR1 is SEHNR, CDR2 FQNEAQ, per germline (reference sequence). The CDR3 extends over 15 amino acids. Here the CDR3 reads CASNPDRGPTGELFF. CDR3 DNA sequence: TGTGCCAGCAACCCGGACAGGGGCCCCACCGGGGAGCTGTTTTTT.

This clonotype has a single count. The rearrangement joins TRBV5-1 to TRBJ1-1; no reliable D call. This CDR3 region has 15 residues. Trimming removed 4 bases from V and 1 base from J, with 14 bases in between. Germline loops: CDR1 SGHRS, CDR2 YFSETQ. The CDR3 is CASSANWAANTEAFF. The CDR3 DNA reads TGCGCCAGCAGCGCCAATTGGGCTGCGAACACTGAAGCTTTCTTT.

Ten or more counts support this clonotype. CDR3 in amino acids: CASSQEGAKNIQYF. CDR3 DNA sequence: TGTGCCAGCTCGCAGGAGGGGGCCAAAAACATTCAGTACTTC. This chain links TRBV18 with TRBJ2-4; tentative D call: TRBD2 (6 bases). This CDR3 has 14 residues. The germline V gene has CDR1 KGHSH and CDR2 LQKENI. V shed 6 bases and J shed 1 base, with 10 bases lying between them.

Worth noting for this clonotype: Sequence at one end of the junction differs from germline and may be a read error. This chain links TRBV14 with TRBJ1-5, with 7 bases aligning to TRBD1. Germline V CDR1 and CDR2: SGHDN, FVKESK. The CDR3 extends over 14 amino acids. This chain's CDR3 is CASSPGGGSQTQHF. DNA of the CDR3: TGTGCCAGCAGCCCAGGGGGGGGCTCTCAGACCCAGCATTTT.

CDR3 sequence: CASSLVDSETQYF. For the CDR3, the DNA is TGTGCCAGCAGCTTAGTAGATTCGGAGACCCAGTACTTC. The V call is TRBV7-8, the J call TRBJ2-5; no clear D gene. CDR1 SGHVS and CDR2 FQNEAQ come from the germline V gene. The CDR3 contains 13 residues. The V gene lost 1 base and the J gene lost 5 bases, with 8 bases spanning the gap.

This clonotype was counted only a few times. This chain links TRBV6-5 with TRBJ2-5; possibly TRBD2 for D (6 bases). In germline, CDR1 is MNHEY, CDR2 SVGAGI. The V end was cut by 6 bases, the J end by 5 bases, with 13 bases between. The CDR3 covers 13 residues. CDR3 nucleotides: TGTGCCAGCAGCCGGGAGTTCGGGGAGACCCAGTACTTC. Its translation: CASSREFGETQYF.